Listed here are 2 T cell receptor beta chains from one sample, sequenced in a study of blood T cells in healthy people across ages. Primers used in a second PCR of about 6 to 12 cycles were a sample-barcoded 5' primer and a J-beta primer mix. TCRdb reanalysed the 5' RACE reads using MiXCR and keeps one entry per CDR3 protein. The repertoire includes about 1 million distinct CDR3 sequences, more than 35% of them detected once, and approximately 20% sits in the top ten. The sequenced sample was blood. The receptors derive from a woman in her sixties in good health.

This rearrangement joins TRBV6-2 or TRBV6-3 to TRBJ1-5; 8 bases map to TRBD1. Germline CDR1 is MNHEY and CDR2 is SVGEGT. The V gene end was trimmed by 6 bases and the J gene end by 7 bases; junction bases not matched to a gene: 11. The CDR3 is 15 amino acids. The CDR3 loop reads CASSLQDRDIQPQHF. CDR3 nucleotide sequence: TGTGCCAGCAGCCTCCAGGACAGGGATATCCAGCCCCAGCATTTT.

This chain uses TRBV28 with TRBJ2-5, with unresolved D. CDR3 length: 12 amino acids. Germline V lookup: CDR1 MDHEN, CDR2 SYDVKM. V was trimmed by 8 bases and J by 2 bases, leaving 9 bases between them. The CDR3 DNA sequence: TGTGCCAGCGGCCCCAGGCAAGAGACCCAGTACTTC. Amino acid sequence: CASGPRQETQYF.